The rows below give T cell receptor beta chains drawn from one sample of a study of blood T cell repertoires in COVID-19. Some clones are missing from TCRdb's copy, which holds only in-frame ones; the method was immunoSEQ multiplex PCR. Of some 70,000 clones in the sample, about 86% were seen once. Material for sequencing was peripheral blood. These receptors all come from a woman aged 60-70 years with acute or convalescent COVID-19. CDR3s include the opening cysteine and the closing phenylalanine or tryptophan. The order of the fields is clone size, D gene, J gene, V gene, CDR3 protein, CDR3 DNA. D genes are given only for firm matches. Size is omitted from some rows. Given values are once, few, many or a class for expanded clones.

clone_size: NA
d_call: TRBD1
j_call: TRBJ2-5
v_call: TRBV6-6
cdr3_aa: CASSSPQGAQETQYF
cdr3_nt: TGTGCCAGCAGCTCTCCACAGGGGGCTCAAGAGACCCAGTACTTC

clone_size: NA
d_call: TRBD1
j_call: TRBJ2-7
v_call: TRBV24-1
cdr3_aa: CATSDGPGQGRDEQYF
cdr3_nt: TGTGCCACCAGTGATGGCCCGGGACAGGGGCGCGACGAGCAGTACTTC

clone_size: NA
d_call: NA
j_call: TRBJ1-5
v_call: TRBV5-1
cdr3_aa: CASRGLGGNQPQHF
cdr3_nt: TGCGCCAGCAGGGGGTTAGGGGGCAATCAGCCCCAGCATTTT

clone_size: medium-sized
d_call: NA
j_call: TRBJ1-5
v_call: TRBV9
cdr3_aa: CASSVQGGSNQPQHF
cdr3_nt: TGTGCCAGCAGCGTACAGGGTGGGAGCAATCAGCCCCAGCATTTT

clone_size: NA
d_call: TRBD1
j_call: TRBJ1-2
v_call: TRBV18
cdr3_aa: CASSPGTGNGYTF
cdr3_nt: TGTGCCAGCTCACCAGGGACAGGGAATGGCTACACCTTC

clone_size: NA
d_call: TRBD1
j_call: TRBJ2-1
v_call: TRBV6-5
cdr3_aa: CASSSQGVLYEQFF
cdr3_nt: TGTGCCAGCAGTTCACAGGGGGTCCTTTATGAGCAGTTCTTC

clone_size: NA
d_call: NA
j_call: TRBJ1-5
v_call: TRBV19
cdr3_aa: CASSIVHRGSNQPQHF
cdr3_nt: TGTGCCAGTAGTATAGTCCATAGGGGGAGCAATCAGCCCCAGCATTTT

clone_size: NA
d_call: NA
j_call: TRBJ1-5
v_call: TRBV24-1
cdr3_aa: CATSDFVSNQPQHF
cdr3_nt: TGTGCCACCAGTGATTTCGTCAGCAATCAGCCCCAGCATTTT

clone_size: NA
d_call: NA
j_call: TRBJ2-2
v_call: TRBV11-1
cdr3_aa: CASSPSEGTNTGELFF
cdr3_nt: TGTGCCAGCAGCCCTAGTGAGGGTACGAACACCGGGGAGCTGTTTTTT

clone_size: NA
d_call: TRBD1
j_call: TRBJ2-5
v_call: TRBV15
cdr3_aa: CATSRGTGVLQETQYF
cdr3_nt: TGTGCCACCAGCAGAGGAACAGGGGTGTTACAAGAGACCCAGTACTTC

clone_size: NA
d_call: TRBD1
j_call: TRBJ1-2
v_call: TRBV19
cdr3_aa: CASTSDRGRTYGYTF
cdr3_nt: TGTGCCAGTACAAGCGACAGGGGGCGCACCTATGGCTACACCTTC

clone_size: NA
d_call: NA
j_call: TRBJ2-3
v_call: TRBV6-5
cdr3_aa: CASSYSRGKWDTQYF
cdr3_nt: TGTGCCAGCAGTTACTCGAGAGGGAAATGGGATACGCAGTATTTT

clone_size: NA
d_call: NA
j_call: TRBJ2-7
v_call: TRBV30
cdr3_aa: CAWSVFRDEQYF
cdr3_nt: TGTGCCTGGAGTGTCTTCAGGGACGAGCAGTACTTC

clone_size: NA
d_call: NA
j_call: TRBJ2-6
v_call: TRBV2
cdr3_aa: CASSEARNSGANVLTF
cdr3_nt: TGTGCCAGCAGTGAAGCGCGGAACTCTGGGGCCAACGTCCTGACTTTC

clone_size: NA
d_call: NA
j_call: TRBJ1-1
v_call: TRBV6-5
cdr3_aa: CASGWGPAGDTEAFF
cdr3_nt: TGTGCCAGCGGATGGGGCCCAGCAGGGGACACTGAAGCTTTCTTT

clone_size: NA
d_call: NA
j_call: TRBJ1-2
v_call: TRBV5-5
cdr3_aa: CASSLSGAETSGYTF
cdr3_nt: TGTGCCAGCAGCTTGAGCGGGGCCGAAACAAGTGGCTACACCTTC

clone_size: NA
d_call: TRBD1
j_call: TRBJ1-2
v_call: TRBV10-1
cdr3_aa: CASSVRDRGVGGYTF
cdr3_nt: TGCGCCAGCAGTGTGAGGGACAGGGGTGTGGGTGGCTACACCTTC

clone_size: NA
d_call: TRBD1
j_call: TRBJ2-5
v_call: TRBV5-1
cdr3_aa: CASSSQGAQETQYF
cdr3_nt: TGCGCCAGCAGCTCACAGGGGGCCCAAGAGACCCAGTACTTC

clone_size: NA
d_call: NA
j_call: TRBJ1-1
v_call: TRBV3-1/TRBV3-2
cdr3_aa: CASSQTFNTEAFF
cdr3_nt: TGTGCCAGCAGCCAGACATTTAACACTGAAGCTTTCTTT

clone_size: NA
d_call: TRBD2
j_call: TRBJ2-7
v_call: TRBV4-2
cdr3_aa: CASSQATSGAYEQYF
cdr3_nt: TGTGCCAGCAGCCAAGCAACTAGCGGGGCCTACGAGCAGTACTTC

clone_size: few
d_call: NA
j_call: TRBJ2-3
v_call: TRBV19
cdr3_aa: CASSDGTPTDTQYF
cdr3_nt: TGTGCCAGTAGCGACGGGACACCCACAGATACGCAGTATTTT

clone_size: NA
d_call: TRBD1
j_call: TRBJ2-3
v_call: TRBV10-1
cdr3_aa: CASSESGGQGLNTQYF
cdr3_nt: TGCGCCAGCAGTGAGTCGGGGGGACAGGGACTAAATACGCAGTATTTT

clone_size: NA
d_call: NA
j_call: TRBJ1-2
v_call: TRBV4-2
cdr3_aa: CASSQDVRVEDYTF
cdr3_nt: TGTGCCAGCAGCCAAGATGTACGGGTTGAAGACTACACCTTC

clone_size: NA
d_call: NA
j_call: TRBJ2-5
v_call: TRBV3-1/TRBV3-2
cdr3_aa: CASTPASLGTQYF
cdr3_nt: TGTGCCAGCACCCCGGCTAGCTTGGGGACCCAGTACTTC

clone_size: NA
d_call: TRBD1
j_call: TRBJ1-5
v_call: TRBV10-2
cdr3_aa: CASRAGQGIDQPQHF
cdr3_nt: TGCGCCAGCAGGGCTGGACAGGGGATAGATCAGCCCCAGCATTTT

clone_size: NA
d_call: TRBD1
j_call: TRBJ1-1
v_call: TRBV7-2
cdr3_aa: CASSPGTGVAEAFF
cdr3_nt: TGTGCCAGCAGTCCCGGGACAGGGGTCGCTGAAGCTTTCTTT

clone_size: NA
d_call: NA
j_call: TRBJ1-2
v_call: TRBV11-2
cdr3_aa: CASSSPRRLDGYTF
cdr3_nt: TGTGCCAGCAGCTCCCCCCGGAGGCTCGATGGCTACACCTTC

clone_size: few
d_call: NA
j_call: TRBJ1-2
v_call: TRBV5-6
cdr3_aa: CASSLRGGGFGYTF
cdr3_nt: TGTGCCAGCAGCTTACGGGGGGGTGGCTTCGGCTACACCTTC

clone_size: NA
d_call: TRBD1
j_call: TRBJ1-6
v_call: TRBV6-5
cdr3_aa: CASRRQGDNSPLHF
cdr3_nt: TGTGCCAGCAGGCGACAGGGGGATAATTCACCCCTCCACTTT

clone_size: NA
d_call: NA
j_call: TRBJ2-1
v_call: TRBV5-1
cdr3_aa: CASSKGSSGSYNEQFF
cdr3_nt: TGCGCCAGCAGCAAGGGCAGTAGCGGCTCCTACAATGAGCAGTTCTTC

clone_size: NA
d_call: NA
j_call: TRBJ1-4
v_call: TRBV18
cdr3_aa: CASSLDIPTNEKLFF
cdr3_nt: TGTGCCAGCTCCTTAGACATCCCAACTAATGAAAAACTGTTTTTT

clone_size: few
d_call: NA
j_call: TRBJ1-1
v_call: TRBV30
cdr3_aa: CAWSVGHGGSAFF
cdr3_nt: TGTGCCTGGAGTGTGGGGCACGGGGGTTCAGCTTTCTTT

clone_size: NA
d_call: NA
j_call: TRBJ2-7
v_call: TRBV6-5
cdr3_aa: CASTPGRPDSPEQYF
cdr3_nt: TGTGCCAGCACTCCCGGTCGGCCGGACAGTCCTGAACAGTACTTC

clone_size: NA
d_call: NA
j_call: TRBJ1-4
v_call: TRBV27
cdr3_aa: CASSSDLGQDEKLFF
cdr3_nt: TGTGCCAGCAGTTCGGACTTGGGCCAGGATGAAAAACTGTTTTTT

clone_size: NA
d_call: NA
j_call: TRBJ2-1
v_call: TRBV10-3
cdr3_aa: CAITPGVTYNEQFF
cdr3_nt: TGTGCCATCACCCCGGGAGTGACTTACAATGAGCAGTTCTTC

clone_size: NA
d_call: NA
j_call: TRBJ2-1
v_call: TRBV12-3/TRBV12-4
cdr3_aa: CASSLALANEQFF
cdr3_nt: TGTGCCAGCAGTTTAGCACTAGCCAATGAGCAGTTCTTC

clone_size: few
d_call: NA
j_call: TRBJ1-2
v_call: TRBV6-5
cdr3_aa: CASSYGGQPNYGYTF
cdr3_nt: TGTGCCAGCAGTTACGGTGGACAGCCTAACTATGGCTACACCTTC

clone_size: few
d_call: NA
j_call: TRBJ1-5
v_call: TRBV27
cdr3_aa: CASSSSGGQPQHF
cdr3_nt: TGTGCCAGCAGTTCGAGTGGCGGCCAGCCCCAGCATTTT

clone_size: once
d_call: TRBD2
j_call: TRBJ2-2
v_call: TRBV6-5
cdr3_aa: CAGGVGNTGELFF
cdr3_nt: TGTGCCGGGGGGGTCGGAAACACCGGGGAGCTGTTTTTT

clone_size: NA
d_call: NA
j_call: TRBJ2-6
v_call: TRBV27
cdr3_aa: CASSPGWGRSGANVLTF
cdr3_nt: TGTGCCAGCAGCCCCGGGTGGGGGCGCTCTGGGGCCAACGTCCTGACTTTC

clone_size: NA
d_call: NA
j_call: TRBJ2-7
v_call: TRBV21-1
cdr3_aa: CASSKALPCEENEQYF
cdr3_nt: TGTGCCAGCAGCAAAGCCCTACCCTGCGAGGAGAACGAGCAGTACTTC

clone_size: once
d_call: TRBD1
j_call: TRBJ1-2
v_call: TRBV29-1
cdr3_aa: CSTAGGSYGYTF
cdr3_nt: TGCAGCACTGCAGGGGGTAGCTATGGCTACACCTTC

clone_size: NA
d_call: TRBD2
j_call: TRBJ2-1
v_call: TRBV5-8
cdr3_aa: CASSLALLAGGPNYNEQFF
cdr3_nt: TGTGCCAGCAGCTTGGCCTTACTAGCGGGGGGGCCAAACTACAATGAGCAGTTCTTC

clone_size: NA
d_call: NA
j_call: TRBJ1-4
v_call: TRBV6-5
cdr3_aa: CASSLRRGGEKLFF
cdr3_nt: TGTGCCAGCAGCCTAAGGAGGGGAGGGGAAAAACTGTTTTTT

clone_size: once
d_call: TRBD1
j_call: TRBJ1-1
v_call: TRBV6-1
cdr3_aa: CASSTTGGNTEAFF
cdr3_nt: TGTGCCAGCAGCACAACAGGGGGGAACACTGAAGCTTTCTTT

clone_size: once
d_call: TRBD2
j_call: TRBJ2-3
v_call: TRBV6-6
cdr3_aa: CASSLGPPAGGQKDTQYF
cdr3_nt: TGTGCCAGCAGTCTAGGGCCCCCGGCGGGGGGGCAGAAAGATACGCAGTATTTT

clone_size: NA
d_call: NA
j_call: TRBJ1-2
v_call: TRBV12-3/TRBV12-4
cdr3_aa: CASQDLFGYTF
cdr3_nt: TGTGCCAGCCAGGATCTTTTTGGCTACACCTTC

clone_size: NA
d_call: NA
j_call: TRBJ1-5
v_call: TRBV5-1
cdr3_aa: CASSRRGQPQHF
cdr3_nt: TGCGCCAGCAGCCGGCGCGGACAGCCCCAGCATTTT

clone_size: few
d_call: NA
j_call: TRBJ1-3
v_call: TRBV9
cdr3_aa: CASSVGGAGSGNTIYF
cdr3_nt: TGTGCCAGCAGCGTGGGGGGGGCTGGTTCTGGAAACACCATATATTTT

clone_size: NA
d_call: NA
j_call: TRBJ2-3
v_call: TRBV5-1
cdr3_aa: CASSLDSITDTQYF
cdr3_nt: TGCGCCAGCAGCTTGGACAGCATCACAGATACGCAGTATTTT

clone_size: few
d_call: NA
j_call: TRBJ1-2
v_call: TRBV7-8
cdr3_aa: CASSRDRMVNYGYTF
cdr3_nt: TGTGCCAGCAGCCGAGACAGGATGGTTAACTATGGCTACACCTTC

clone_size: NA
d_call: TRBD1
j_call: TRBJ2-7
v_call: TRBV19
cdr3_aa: CASSRDRVHEQYF
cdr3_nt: TGTGCCAGCTCAAGGGACAGGGTCCACGAGCAGTACTTC

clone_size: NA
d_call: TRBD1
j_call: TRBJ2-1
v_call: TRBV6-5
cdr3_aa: CASTPGTGSYNEQFF
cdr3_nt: TGTGCCAGCACCCCCGGGACAGGGTCCTACAATGAGCAGTTCTTC

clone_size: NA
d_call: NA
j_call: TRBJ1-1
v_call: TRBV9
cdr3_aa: CASSVGAGNTEAFF
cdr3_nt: TGTGCCAGCAGCGTAGGTGCGGGGAACACTGAAGCTTTCTTT

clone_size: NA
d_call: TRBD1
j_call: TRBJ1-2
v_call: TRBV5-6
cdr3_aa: CASSQGQSLYGYTF
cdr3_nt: TGTGCCAGCAGCCAGGGACAGTCCCTCTATGGCTACACCTTC

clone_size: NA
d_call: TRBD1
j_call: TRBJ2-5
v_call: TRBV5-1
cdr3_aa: CASSLAGDSKGETQYF
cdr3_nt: TGCGCCAGCAGCTTAGCAGGGGACAGTAAAGGGGAGACCCAGTACTTC

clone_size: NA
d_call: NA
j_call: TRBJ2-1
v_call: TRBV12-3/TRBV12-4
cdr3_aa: CASSTGHEQFF
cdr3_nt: TGTGCCAGCAGTACAGGGCATGAGCAGTTCTTC

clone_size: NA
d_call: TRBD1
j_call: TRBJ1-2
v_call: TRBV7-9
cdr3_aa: CASSYMTGGGGGYTF
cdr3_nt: TGTGCCAGCAGCTACATGACAGGGGGCGGAGGTGGCTACACCTTC

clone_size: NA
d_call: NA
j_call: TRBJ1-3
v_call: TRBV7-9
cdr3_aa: CASRLTPSSGNTIYF
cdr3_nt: TGTGCCAGCAGATTGACGCCTAGCTCTGGAAACACCATATATTTT

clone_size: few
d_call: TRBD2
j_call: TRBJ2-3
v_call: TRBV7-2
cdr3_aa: CASSFGGISTDTQYF
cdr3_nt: TGTGCCAGCAGCTTCGGGGGGATATCCACAGATACGCAGTATTTT